The sequence of this T cell receptor beta chain was determined in a study of cytomegalovirus exposure and HLA in healthy donors. The V gene's germline CDR1 is DFQATT and CDR2 SNEGSKA (reference sequence). The CDR3 sequence is 11 residues long. V was pared by 5 bases and J by 6 bases, with 9 bases between. This clone has a handful of counts. The PCR had 60 Vbeta and 13 Jbeta primers. Data came from immunoSEQ multiplex PCR; TCRdb stores just in-frame clones and leaves some out. The sample lists 140,000 or so clones, roughly 9.4% occurring once. The sequencing sample was made of PBMCs. This receptor was taken from a male donor in good health and CMV-seronegative. The V call is TRBV20-1, the J call TRBJ2-3; D remains unclear. DNA for the CDR3: TGCAGTGCTTACTTTACCGATACGCAGTATTTT. Protein: CSAYFTDTQYF.